This T cell receptor beta chain was sequenced in a study of PD-1 blockade in classical Hodgkin lymphoma. No patient escaped relapse after autologous stem cell transplantation, and brentuximab vedotin exposure varied. Progressive disease, partial response or complete response was each patient's best response. Clones were sequenced by immunoSEQ multiplex PCR, and TCRdb holds only the in-frame ones, with some missing. This table holds about 100,000 clones, roughly nine tenths found once. In the case of this clone: Its matching antigen is unknown.

Germline CDR1 SNHLY, CDR2 FYNNEI. This CDR3 region has 12 residues. Deletions cut 7 bases from V and 11 bases from J, with 14 bases between. Study-wide findings and caveats: Before treatment, TCR diversity in newly diagnosed patients was reportedly lower than in healthy donors.

The material was peripheral blood mononuclear cells (PBMCs), obtained before the second cycle of nivolumab. The clonotype comes from a human donor with classical Hodgkin lymphoma. This chain links TRBV2 with TRBJ2-2, with no clear D. CDR3 DNA: TGTGCCAGCAACCGGGCGGTAGGCGAGCTGTTTTTT. Amino acid sequence: CASNRAVGELFF.